This T cell receptor beta chain emerged from a study of cytomegalovirus exposure and HLA in healthy donors. General study points: According to reports, the classifier identified cytomegalovirus status with high specificity and sensitivity.

As concerns this clone: The target antigen is unknown.

Germline-derived CDR1 and CDR2 are MNHNY and SVGAGI (reference sequence). This CDR3 spans 13 amino acids. The ends were cut back, 6 bases at V and 1 base at J, with 9 bases in the middle. Researchers ran the PCR with 60 Vbeta and 13 Jbeta primers. TCRdb's table, derived via immunoSEQ multiplex PCR, lists solely in-frame clones and lacks some. The sample totals more than 40,000 clones. The receptor was derived from a man aged 40-50 years in good health and CMV-seropositive. The sequenced sample was PBMCs. This chain joins TRBV6-6 and TRBJ1-1; TRBD1 is a possible D gene (5 bases). CDR3 sequence: CASSFDRNTEAFF. CDR3 DNA: TGTGCCAGCAGCTTTGACAGGAACACTGAAGCTTTCTTT.